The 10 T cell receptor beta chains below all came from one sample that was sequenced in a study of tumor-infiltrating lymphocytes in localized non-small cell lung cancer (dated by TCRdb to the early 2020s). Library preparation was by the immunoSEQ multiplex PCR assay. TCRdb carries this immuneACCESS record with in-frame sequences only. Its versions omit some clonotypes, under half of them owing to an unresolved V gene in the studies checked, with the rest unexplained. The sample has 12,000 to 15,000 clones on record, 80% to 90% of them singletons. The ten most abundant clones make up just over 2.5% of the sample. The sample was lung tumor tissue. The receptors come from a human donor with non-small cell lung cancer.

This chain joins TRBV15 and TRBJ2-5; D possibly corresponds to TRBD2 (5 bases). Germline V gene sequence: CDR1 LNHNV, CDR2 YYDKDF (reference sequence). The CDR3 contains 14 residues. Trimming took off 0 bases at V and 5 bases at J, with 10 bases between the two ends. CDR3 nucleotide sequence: TGTGCCACCAGCAGAGATTCGTGGGAGGAGACCCAGTACTTC. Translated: CATSRDSWEETQYF.

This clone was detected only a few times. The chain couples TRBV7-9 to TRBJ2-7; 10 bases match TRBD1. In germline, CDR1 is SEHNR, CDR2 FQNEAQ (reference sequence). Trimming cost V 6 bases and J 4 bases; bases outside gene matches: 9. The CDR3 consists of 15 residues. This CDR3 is CASSQTGTGAYEQYF. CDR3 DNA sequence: TGTGCCAGCAGTCAAACCGGGACAGGGGCGTACGAGCAGTACTTC.

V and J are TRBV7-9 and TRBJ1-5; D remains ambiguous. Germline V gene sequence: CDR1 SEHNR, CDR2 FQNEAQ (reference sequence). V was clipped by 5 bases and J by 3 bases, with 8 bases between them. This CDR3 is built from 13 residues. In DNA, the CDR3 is TGTGCCAGCAGCCTAGGACCCAATCAGCCCCAGCATTTT. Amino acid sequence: CASSLGPNQPQHF.

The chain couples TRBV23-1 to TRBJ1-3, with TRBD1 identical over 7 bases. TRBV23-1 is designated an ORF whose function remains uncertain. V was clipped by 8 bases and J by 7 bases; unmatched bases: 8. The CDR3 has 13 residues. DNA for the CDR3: TGCGCCAGCTTTGACAGGGTTGAGAACACCATATATTTT. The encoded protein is CASFDRVENTIYF.

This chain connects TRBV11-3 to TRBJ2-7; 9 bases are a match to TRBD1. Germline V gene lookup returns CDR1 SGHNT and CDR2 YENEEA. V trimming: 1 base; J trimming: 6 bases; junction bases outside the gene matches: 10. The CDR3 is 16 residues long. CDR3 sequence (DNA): TGTGCCAGCAGCTTAGCCACCGGGACAGGGCCGGGCGAGCAGTACTTC. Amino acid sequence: CASSLATGTGPGEQYF.

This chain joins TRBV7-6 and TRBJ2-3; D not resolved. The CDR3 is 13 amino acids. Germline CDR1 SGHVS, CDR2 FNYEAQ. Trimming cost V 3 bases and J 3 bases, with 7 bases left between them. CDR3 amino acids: CASSFSTTDTQYF. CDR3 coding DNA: TGTGCCAGCAGCTTCTCTACTACAGATACGCAGTATTTT.

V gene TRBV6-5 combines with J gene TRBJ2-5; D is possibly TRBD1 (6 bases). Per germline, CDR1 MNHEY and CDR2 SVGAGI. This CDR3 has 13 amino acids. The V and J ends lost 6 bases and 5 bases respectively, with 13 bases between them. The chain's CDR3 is CASRPGQSETQYF. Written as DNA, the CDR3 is TGTGCCAGCAGACCTGGACAGTCGGAGACCCAGTACTTC.

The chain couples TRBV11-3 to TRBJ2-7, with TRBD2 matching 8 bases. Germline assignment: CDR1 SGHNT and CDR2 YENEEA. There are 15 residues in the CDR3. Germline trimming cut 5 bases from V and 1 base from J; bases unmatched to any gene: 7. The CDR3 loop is CASSRTSFSSYEQYF. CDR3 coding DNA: TGTGCCAGCAGCCGGACTAGCTTTTCATCCTACGAGCAGTACTTC.

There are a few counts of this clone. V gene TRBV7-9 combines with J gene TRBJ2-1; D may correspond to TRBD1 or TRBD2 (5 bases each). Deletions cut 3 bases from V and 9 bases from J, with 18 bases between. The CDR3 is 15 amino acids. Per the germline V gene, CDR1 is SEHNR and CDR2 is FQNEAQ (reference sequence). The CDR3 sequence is CASSFGDAQTSEQFF. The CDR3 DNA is TGTGCCAGCAGCTTCGGGGACGCCCAGACCAGTGAGCAGTTCTTC.

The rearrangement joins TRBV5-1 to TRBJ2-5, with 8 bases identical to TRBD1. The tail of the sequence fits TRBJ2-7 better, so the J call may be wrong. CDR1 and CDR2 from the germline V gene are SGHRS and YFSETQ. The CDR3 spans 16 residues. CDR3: CASSLEGRGLDHEQYF. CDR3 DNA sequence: TGCGCCAGCAGCTTGGAGGGCAGGGGGCTTGACCACGAGCAGTACTTC.